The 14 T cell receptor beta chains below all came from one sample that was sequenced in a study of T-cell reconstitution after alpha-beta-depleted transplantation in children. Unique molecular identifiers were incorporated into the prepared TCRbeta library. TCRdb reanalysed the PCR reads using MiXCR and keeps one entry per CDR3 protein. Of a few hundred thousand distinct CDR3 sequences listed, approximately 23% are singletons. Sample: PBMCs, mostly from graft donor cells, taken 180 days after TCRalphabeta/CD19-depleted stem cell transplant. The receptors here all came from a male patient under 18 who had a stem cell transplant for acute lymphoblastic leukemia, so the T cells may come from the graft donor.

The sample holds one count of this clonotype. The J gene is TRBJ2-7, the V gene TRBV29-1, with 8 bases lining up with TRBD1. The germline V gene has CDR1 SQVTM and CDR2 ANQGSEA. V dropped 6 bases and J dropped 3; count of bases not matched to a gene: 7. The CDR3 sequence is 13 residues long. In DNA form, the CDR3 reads TGCAGCGTCCAGGGGGCGGCGGGCTACGAGCAGTACTTC. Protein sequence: CSVQGAAGYEQYF.

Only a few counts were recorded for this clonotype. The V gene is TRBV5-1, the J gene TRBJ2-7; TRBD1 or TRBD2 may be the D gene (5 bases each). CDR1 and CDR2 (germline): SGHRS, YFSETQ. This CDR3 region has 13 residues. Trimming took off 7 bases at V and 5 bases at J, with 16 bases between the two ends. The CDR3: CASVRQVGDEQYF. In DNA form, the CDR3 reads TGCGCCAGCGTCAGGCAGGTGGGGGACGAGCAGTACTTC.

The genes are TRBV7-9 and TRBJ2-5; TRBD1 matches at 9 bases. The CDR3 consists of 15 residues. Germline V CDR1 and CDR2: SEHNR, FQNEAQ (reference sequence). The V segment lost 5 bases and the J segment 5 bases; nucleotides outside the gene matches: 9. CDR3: CASSPTQGAAETQYF. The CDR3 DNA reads TGTGCCAGCAGCCCGACACAGGGGGCTGCCGAGACCCAGTACTTC.

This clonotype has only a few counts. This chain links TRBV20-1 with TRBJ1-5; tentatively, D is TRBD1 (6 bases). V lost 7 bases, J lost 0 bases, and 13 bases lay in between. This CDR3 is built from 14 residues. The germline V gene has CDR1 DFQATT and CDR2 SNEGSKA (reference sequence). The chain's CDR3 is CSVWTAYSNQPQHF. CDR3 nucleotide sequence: TGCAGTGTATGGACAGCCTATAGCAATCAGCCCCAGCATTTT.

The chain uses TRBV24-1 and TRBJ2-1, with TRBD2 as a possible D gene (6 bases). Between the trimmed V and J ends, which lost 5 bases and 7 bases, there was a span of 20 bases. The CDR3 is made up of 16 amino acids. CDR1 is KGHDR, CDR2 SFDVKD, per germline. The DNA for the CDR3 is TGTGCCACCAGTGCAGGAGCGGGCGGATGGAGGAATGAGCAGTTCTTC. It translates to CATSAGAGGWRNEQFF.

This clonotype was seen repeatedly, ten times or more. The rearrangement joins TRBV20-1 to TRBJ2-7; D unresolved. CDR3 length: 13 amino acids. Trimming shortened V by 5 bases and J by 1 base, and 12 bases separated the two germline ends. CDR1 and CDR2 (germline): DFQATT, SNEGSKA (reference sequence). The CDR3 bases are TGCAGTGCTCATCACGCGGATTCCTACGAGCAGTACTTC. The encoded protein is CSAHHADSYEQYF.

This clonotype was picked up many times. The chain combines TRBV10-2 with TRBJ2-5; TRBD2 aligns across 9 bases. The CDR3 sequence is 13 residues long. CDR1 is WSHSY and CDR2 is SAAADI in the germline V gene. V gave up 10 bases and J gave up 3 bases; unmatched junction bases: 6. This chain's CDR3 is CAIAAGGKETQYF. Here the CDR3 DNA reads TGCGCCATTGCGGCGGGAGGGAAAGAGACCCAGTACTTC.

This CDR3 is CASSPFDRYSNQPQHF. As DNA, the CDR3 is TGTGCCAGCAGTCCATTCGACAGATATAGCAATCAGCCCCAGCATTTT. J is TRBJ1-5 and V is TRBV6-1, with D perhaps matching TRBD1 (5 bases). CDR1 is MNHNS and CDR2 is SASEGT in the germline V gene. Trimming pared 5 bases from V and 0 bases from J, leaving 14 bases between. The CDR3 is 16 amino acids.

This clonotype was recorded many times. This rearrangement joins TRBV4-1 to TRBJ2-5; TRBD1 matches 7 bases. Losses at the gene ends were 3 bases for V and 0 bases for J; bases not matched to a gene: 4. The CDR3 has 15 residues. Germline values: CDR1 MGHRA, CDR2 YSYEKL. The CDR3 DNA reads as TGCGCCAGCAGCCACCTCGACAGGGACCAAGAGACCCAGTACTTC. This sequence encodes CASSHLDRDQETQYF.

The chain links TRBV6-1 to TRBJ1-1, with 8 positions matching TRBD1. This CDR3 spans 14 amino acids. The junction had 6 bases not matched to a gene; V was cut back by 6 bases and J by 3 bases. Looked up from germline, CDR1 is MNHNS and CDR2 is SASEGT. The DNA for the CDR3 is TGTGCCAGCAGCTTCGACAGGGGACACACTGAAGCTTTCTTT. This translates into CASSFDRGHTEAFF.

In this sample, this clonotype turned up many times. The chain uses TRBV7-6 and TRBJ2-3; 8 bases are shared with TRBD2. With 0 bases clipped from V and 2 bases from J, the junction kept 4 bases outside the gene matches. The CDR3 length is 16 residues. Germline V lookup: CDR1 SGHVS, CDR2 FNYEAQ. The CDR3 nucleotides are TGTGCCAGCAGCTTAGCACCTAGCGGGCCCACAGATACGCAGTATTTT. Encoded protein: CASSLAPSGPTDTQYF.

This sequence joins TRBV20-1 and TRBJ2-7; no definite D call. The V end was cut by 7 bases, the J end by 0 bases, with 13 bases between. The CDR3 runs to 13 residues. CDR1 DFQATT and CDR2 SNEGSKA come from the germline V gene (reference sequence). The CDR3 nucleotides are TGCAGTGTACAAGAATCTAGCTCCTACGAGCAGTACTTC. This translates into CSVQESSSYEQYF.

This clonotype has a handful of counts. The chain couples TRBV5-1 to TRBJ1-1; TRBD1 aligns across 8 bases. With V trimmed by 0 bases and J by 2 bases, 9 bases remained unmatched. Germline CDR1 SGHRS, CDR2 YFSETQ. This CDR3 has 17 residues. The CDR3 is CASSLATGGRPNTEAFF. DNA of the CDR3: TGCGCCAGCAGCTTGGCCACAGGGGGAAGACCTAACACTGAAGCTTTCTTT.

The CDR3 region has the DNA TGTGCCAGCAGCTTGCTAGCGGGTAGTCCCTACGAGCAGTACTTC. It encodes CASSLLAGSPYEQYF. The rearrangement links TRBV5-5 to TRBJ2-7, with TRBD2 identical over 8 bases. J gave up 2 bases and V 1 base, and 5 bases lay outside the gene matches. The germline CDR1 and CDR2 sequences are SGHKS and YYEKEE (reference sequence). The CDR3 runs 15 residues.